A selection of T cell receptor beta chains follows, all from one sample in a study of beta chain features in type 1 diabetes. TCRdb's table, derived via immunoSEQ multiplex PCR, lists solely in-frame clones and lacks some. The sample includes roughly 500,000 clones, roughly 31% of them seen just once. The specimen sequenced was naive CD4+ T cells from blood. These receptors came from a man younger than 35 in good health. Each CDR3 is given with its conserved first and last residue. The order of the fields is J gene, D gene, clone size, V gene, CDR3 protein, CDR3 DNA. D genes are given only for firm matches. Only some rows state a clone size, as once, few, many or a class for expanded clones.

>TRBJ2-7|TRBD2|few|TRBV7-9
CASSRAGLSYEQYF
TGTGCCAGCAGCCGAGCGGGGCTCTCCTACGAGCAGTACTTC
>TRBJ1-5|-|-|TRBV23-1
CASSRTGRVNQPQHF
TGCGCCAGCAGCCGTACGGGCAGGGTGAATCAGCCCCAGCATTTT
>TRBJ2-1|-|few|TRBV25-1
CASTAGVYNEQFF
TGTGCCAGCACGGCCGGGGTCTACAATGAGCAGTTCTTC
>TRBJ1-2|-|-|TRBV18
CASSPPDRYGYTF
TGTGCCAGCTCACCACCGGACAGATATGGCTACACCTTC
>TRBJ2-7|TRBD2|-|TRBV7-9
CATQSYSGRETYEQYF
TGTGCCACCCAGTCCTATAGCGGGAGGGAAACCTACGAGCAGTACTTC
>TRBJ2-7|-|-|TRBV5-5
CASRALTGTYEQYF
TGTGCCAGCAGGGCCCTGACAGGGACTTACGAGCAGTACTTC
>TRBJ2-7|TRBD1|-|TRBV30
CAWRPTGGRISF
TGTGCCTGGAGGCCTACAGGGGGCAGGATCTCCTTC
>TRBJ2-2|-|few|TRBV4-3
CASSQTGELFF
TGCGCCAGCAGCCAGACCGGGGAGCTGTTTTTT
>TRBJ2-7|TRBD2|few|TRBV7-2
CASSFTSGRLYEQYF
TGTGCCAGCAGCTTTACTAGCGGGAGGCTCTACGAGCAGTACTTC
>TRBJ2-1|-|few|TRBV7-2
CASSRQEASYNEQFF
TGTGCCAGCAGCCGACAGGAGGCCTCCTACAATGAGCAGTTCTTC
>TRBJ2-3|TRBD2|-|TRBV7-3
CASSPTGLGGLDTQYF
TGTGCCAGCAGCCCAACGGGACTAGGAGGCCTGGATACGCAGTATTTT
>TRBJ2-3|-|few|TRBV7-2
CASSPTKDTQYF
TGTGCCAGCAGTCCCACTAAGGATACGCAGTATTTT
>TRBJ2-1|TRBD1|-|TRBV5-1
CASSWGQANEQFF
TGCGCCAGCAGCTGGGGACAGGCGAATGAGCAGTTCTTC
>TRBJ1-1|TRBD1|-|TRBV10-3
CAISTGENTEAFF
TGTGCCATCAGTACAGGGGAGAACACTGAAGCTTTCTTT
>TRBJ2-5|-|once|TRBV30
CAWSVGGQETQYF
TGTGCCTGGAGTGTAGGAGGTCAGGAGACCCAGTACTTC
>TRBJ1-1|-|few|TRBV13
CASSARENTEAFF
TGTGCCAGCAGTGCCAGGGAGAACACTGAAGCTTTCTTT